A selection of T cell receptor beta chains follows, all from one sample in a study of naive and memory T cell subsets. TCRdb itself ran the UMI-ligation and nested PCR reads through MiXCR, one entry per CDR3 protein. The data contain roughly 97,000 distinct CDR3 sequences, about 14% of them singletons. The specimen was naive CD8+ T cells from blood. These receptors all come from a human donor in good health. The CDR3 runs from the conserved cysteine through the conserved F or W. Each record gives: J gene, V gene, clone size, D gene, CDR3 DNA, CDR3 protein. A D gene is named only where the DNA matches it firmly. Expanded clones are given a class, and other clones once, few, many or no size at all.

j_gene: TRBJ2-1; v_gene: TRBV4-2; abundance: few; d_gene: .; CDR3nt: TGTGCCAGCAGCCAAGAAGGCGGAGGAAGGTTCTTC; CDR3aa: CASSQEGGGRFF
j_gene: TRBJ1-4; v_gene: TRBV4-2; abundance: many; d_gene: TRBD1; CDR3nt: TGTGCCAGCAGCCAAGAGGACAGGGTGTTTGAAAAACTGTTTTTT; CDR3aa: CASSQEDRVFEKLFF
j_gene: TRBJ1-1; v_gene: TRBV27; abundance: many; d_gene: .; CDR3nt: TGTGCCAGCAGTTTTGGGGTTCCGAACACTGAAGCTTTCTTT; CDR3aa: CASSFGVPNTEAFF
j_gene: TRBJ1-3; v_gene: TRBV6-1; abundance: few; d_gene: .; CDR3nt: TGTGCCAGCGCCTCGGACCTTGCAAACACCATATATTTT; CDR3aa: CASASDLANTIYF
j_gene: TRBJ2-7; v_gene: TRBV7-8; abundance: .; d_gene: .; CDR3nt: TGTGCCAGCAGCCCCGCGACAGGCCGCGTTGTCGAGCAGTACTTC; CDR3aa: CASSPATGRVVEQYF
j_gene: TRBJ2-3; v_gene: TRBV3-1; abundance: few; d_gene: .; CDR3nt: TGTGCCAGCAGCCACGGTAGAGTTAGCACAGATACGCAGTATTTT; CDR3aa: CASSHGRVSTDTQYF
j_gene: TRBJ2-3; v_gene: TRBV14; abundance: few; d_gene: TRBD1; CDR3nt: TGTGCCAGCAGCATTGGGACAGGGTCAGATACGCAGTATTTT; CDR3aa: CASSIGTGSDTQYF
j_gene: TRBJ1-5; v_gene: TRBV6-2/TRBV6-3; abundance: .; d_gene: .; CDR3nt: TGTGCCAGCAGTTACTCGCCAGAGGGCAATCAGCCCCAGCATTTT; CDR3aa: CASSYSPEGNQPQHF
j_gene: TRBJ1-5; v_gene: TRBV28; abundance: .; d_gene: .; CDR3nt: TGTGCCAGCAGTTTCAATGTACAGGACCATCAGCCCCAGCATTTT; CDR3aa: CASSFNVQDHQPQHF
j_gene: TRBJ2-1; v_gene: TRBV6-6; abundance: few; d_gene: .; CDR3nt: TGTGCCAGCAGTTACCTACAGGGGACTGACAATGAGCAGTTCTTC; CDR3aa: CASSYLQGTDNEQFF
j_gene: TRBJ1-2; v_gene: TRBV6-6; abundance: .; d_gene: TRBD1; CDR3nt: TGTGCCAGCAGTCCCGGGACAGCCGGGGGCGATGGCTACACCTTC; CDR3aa: CASSPGTAGGDGYTF
j_gene: TRBJ2-3; v_gene: TRBV12-3/TRBV12-4; abundance: many; d_gene: .; CDR3nt: TGTGCCACTCTTCCGTCTAGCCGGACAGATACGCAGTATTTT; CDR3aa: CATLPSSRTDTQYF
j_gene: TRBJ1-2; v_gene: TRBV11-2; abundance: few; d_gene: .; CDR3nt: TGTGCCAGCAGCACAAAACTGGTCCCCCAGGAGCCTAACTATGGCTACACCTTC; CDR3aa: CASSTKLVPQEPNYGYTF
j_gene: TRBJ2-2; v_gene: TRBV7-9; abundance: many; d_gene: TRBD2; CDR3nt: TGTGCCAGCAGCCGTTCTCCGGGACTAGCGGACCGAAGGAACACCGGGGAGCTGTTTTTT; CDR3aa: CASSRSPGLADRRNTGELFF
j_gene: TRBJ1-2; v_gene: TRBV20-1; abundance: many; d_gene: TRBD1; CDR3nt: TGCAGTGCTAGAACCGGGACAGGGTACGGCTACACCTTC; CDR3aa: CSARTGTGYGYTF
j_gene: TRBJ2-3; v_gene: TRBV29-1; abundance: many; d_gene: TRBD1; CDR3nt: TGCAGCGTTGAAAACACGGGACAGTTGTATTTT; CDR3aa: CSVENTGQLYF
j_gene: TRBJ2-5; v_gene: TRBV5-4; abundance: .; d_gene: TRBD2; CDR3nt: TGTGCCAGCACCTTAGCGGGAGATGAGACCCAGTACTTC; CDR3aa: CASTLAGDETQYF
j_gene: TRBJ1-6; v_gene: TRBV7-9; abundance: many; d_gene: .; CDR3nt: TGTGCCAGCAGCCGTGGGGGAGCAGCAGGGGACTCCTATAATTCACCCCTCCACTTT; CDR3aa: CASSRGGAAGDSYNSPLHF
j_gene: TRBJ1-1; v_gene: TRBV4-3; abundance: many; d_gene: .; CDR3nt: TGCGCCAGCAGCCCTTTAGGGTCTATGAACACTGAAGCTTTCTTT; CDR3aa: CASSPLGSMNTEAFF
j_gene: TRBJ2-7; v_gene: TRBV13; abundance: many; d_gene: .; CDR3nt: TGTGCCAGCAGCTTAACGGGGGCTCCCTACGAGCAGTACTTC; CDR3aa: CASSLTGAPYEQYF
j_gene: TRBJ2-1; v_gene: TRBV29-1; abundance: .; d_gene: .; CDR3nt: TGCAGCGTAACCGGGACGGGACTCGGTGGGGACTACAATGAGCAGTTCTTC; CDR3aa: CSVTGTGLGGDYNEQFF
j_gene: TRBJ2-1; v_gene: TRBV2; abundance: .; d_gene: TRBD2; CDR3nt: TGTGCCAGTTTTCGGGGGGGCACCTACAATGAGCAGTTCTTC; CDR3aa: CASFRGGTYNEQFF
j_gene: TRBJ2-1; v_gene: TRBV25-1; abundance: few; d_gene: .; CDR3nt: TGTGCCAGCAGTGACGCCGGTCAAACTAGCAGTCAGTTCTTC; CDR3aa: CASSDAGQTSSQFF
j_gene: TRBJ2-3; v_gene: TRBV9; abundance: .; d_gene: .; CDR3nt: TGTGCCAGCAGCGTTTACGGGGGATTTAGCACAGATACGCAGTATTTT; CDR3aa: CASSVYGGFSTDTQYF
j_gene: TRBJ2-1; v_gene: TRBV5-1; abundance: few; d_gene: .; CDR3nt: TGCGCCAGCAGGTTCGATGAAACGGAGAGGACCTACAATGAGCAGTTCTTC; CDR3aa: CASRFDETERTYNEQFF
j_gene: TRBJ1-2; v_gene: TRBV12-3/TRBV12-4; abundance: few; d_gene: .; CDR3nt: TGTGCCAGCAGTTTTCTTGGGGCTAACTATGGCTACACCTTC; CDR3aa: CASSFLGANYGYTF
j_gene: TRBJ2-7; v_gene: TRBV4-3; abundance: many; d_gene: TRBD2; CDR3nt: TGCGCCAGCAGCCAAGCCCTCAGGGAGGGATACTACGAGCAGTACTTC; CDR3aa: CASSQALREGYYEQYF
j_gene: TRBJ2-5; v_gene: TRBV4-3; abundance: medium-sized; d_gene: .; CDR3nt: TGCGCCAGCAGCCAAGATCACCTTGTTGGGGTCCGACAAGAGACCCAGTACTTC; CDR3aa: CASSQDHLVGVRQETQYF
j_gene: TRBJ2-5; v_gene: TRBV28; abundance: few; d_gene: .; CDR3nt: TGTGCCAGCAGCAACCCCTATGTAGGGGAGACCCAGTACTTC; CDR3aa: CASSNPYVGETQYF
j_gene: TRBJ2-7; v_gene: TRBV23-1; abundance: many; d_gene: TRBD2; CDR3nt: TGCGCCAGCAGTCGGCCGGTTCGGACTAGTGGTGCGTGCGAGCAGTACTTC; CDR3aa: CASSRPVRTSGACEQYF
j_gene: TRBJ1-3; v_gene: TRBV2; abundance: few; d_gene: .; CDR3nt: TGTGCCAGCAGTGTTGGGACCTATGGAAACACCATATATTTT; CDR3aa: CASSVGTYGNTIYF
j_gene: TRBJ2-3; v_gene: TRBV28; abundance: few; d_gene: .; CDR3nt: TGTGCCAGCAGTTCCAGGCCAGATACGCAGTATTTT; CDR3aa: CASSSRPDTQYF
j_gene: TRBJ2-1; v_gene: TRBV7-9; abundance: .; d_gene: .; CDR3nt: TGTGCCAGCAGCTTAGCGCCGCCCCGTGGTGAGCAGTTCTTC; CDR3aa: CASSLAPPRGEQFF
j_gene: TRBJ2-3; v_gene: TRBV7-2; abundance: .; d_gene: .; CDR3nt: TGTGCCAGCAGCTTAGTCACAGGGGAGGGCACAGATACGCAGTATTTT; CDR3aa: CASSLVTGEGTDTQYF
j_gene: TRBJ2-7; v_gene: TRBV12-3/TRBV12-4; abundance: .; d_gene: TRBD1; CDR3nt: TGTGCCAGCAGTTGGACAGGAAATTCCTACGAGCAGTACTTC; CDR3aa: CASSWTGNSYEQYF
j_gene: TRBJ2-7; v_gene: TRBV4-3; abundance: many; d_gene: .; CDR3nt: TGCGCCAGCAGCCAAGAGGGTAGCAGCTACGAGCAGTACTTC; CDR3aa: CASSQEGSSYEQYF
j_gene: TRBJ2-3; v_gene: TRBV11-2; abundance: .; d_gene: TRBD2; CDR3nt: TGTGCCAGCAGCTTCGGACTAGCGGGAGGGAAAGCAGATACGCAGTATTTT; CDR3aa: CASSFGLAGGKADTQYF
j_gene: TRBJ1-2; v_gene: TRBV7-9; abundance: many; d_gene: .; CDR3nt: TGTGCCAGCAGCTCGGGTGCTTATGGCTACACCTTC; CDR3aa: CASSSGAYGYTF
j_gene: TRBJ2-1; v_gene: TRBV20-1; abundance: many; d_gene: .; CDR3nt: TGCAGTGCTAGGGGTGTGGGCCACAATGAGCAGTTCTTC; CDR3aa: CSARGVGHNEQFF
j_gene: TRBJ2-7; v_gene: TRBV7-6; abundance: many; d_gene: TRBD1; CDR3nt: TGTGCCAGCAGCCCAGACCGGGACAGGGGCCACGAGCAGTACTTC; CDR3aa: CASSPDRDRGHEQYF
j_gene: TRBJ2-7; v_gene: TRBV12-3/TRBV12-4; abundance: .; d_gene: .; CDR3nt: TGTGCCAGCAGCCAAGGGGGGCCCTACGAGCAGTACTTC; CDR3aa: CASSQGGPYEQYF
j_gene: TRBJ2-1; v_gene: TRBV12-5; abundance: .; d_gene: TRBD1; CDR3nt: TGTGCTAGTGGTTTGCTAGGAGGACAGGGGAATCGGAATGAGCAGTTCTTC; CDR3aa: CASGLLGGQGNRNEQFF
j_gene: TRBJ1-1; v_gene: TRBV7-8; abundance: many; d_gene: .; CDR3nt: TGTGCCAGCAGGCAAATGAACACTGAAGCTTTCTTT; CDR3aa: CASRQMNTEAFF
j_gene: TRBJ2-7; v_gene: TRBV7-9; abundance: few; d_gene: TRBD1; CDR3nt: TGTGCCAGCAGCATATACTCCGGGACAGCGTCCTACGAGCAGTACTTC; CDR3aa: CASSIYSGTASYEQYF
j_gene: TRBJ1-2; v_gene: TRBV12-3/TRBV12-4; abundance: few; d_gene: TRBD1; CDR3nt: TGTGCCAGCAGTCCGACGACAGGGTCGAACTATGGCTACACCTTC; CDR3aa: CASSPTTGSNYGYTF
j_gene: TRBJ1-1; v_gene: TRBV21-1; abundance: many; d_gene: .; CDR3nt: TGTGCCAGCAACTGCACCGAAGCTTTCTTT; CDR3aa: CASNCTEAFF